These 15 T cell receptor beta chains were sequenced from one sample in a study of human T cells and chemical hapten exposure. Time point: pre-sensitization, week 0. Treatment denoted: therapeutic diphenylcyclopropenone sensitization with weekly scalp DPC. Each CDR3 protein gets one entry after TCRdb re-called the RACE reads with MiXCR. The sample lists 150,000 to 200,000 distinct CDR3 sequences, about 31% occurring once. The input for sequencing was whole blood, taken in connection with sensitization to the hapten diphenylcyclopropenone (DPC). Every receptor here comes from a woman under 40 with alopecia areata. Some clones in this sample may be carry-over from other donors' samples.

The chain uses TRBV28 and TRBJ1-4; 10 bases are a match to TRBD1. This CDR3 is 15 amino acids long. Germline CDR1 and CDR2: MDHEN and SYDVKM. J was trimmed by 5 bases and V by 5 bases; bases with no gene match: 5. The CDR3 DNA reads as TGTGCCAGCAGTGTGCCGGGACAGGGGAATGAAAAACTGTTTTTT. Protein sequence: CASSVPGQGNEKLFF.

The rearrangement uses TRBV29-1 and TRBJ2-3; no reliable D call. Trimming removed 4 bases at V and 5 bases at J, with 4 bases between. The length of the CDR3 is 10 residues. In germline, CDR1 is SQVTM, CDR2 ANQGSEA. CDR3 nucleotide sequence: TGCAGCGTTGCGGTAGATACGCAGTATTTT. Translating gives CSVAVDTQYF.

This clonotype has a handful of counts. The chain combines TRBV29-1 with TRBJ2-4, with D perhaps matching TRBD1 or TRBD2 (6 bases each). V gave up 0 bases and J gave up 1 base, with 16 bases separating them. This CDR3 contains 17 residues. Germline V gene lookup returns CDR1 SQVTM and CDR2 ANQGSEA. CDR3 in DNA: TGCAGCGTTGAAGATCCGGGGGCAGGGATCGCCAAAAACATTCAGTACTTC. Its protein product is CSVEDPGAGIAKNIQYF. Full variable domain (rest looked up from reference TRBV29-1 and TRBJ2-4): SAVISQKPSRDICQRGTSLTIQCQVDSQVTMMFWYRQQPGQSLTLIATANQGSEATYESGFVIDKFPISRPNLTFSTLTVSNMSPEDSSIYLCSVEDPGAGIAKNIQYFGAGTRLSVL.

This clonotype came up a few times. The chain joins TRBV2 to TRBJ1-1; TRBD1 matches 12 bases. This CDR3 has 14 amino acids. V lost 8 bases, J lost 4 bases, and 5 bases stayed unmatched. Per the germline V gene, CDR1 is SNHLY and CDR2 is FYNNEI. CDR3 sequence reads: CASAGQGAFTEAFF. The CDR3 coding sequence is TGTGCCAGCGCGGGACAGGGGGCTTTCACTGAAGCTTTCTTT.

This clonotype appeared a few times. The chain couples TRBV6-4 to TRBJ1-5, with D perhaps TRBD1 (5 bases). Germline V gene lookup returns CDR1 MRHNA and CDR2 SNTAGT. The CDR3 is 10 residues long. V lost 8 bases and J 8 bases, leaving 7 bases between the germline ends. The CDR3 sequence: CASPGEPQHF. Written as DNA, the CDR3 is TGTGCCAGCCCGGGGGAGCCCCAGCATTTT.

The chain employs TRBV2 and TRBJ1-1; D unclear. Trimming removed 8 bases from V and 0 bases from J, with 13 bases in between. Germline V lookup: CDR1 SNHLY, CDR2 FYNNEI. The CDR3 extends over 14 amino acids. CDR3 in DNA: TGTGCCAGCGGCCGCGACGGTATGAACACTGAAGCTTTCTTT. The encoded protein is CASGRDGMNTEAFF.

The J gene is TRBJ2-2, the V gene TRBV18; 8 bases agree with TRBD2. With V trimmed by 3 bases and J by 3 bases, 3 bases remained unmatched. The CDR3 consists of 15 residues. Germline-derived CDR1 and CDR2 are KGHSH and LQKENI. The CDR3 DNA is TGTGCCAGCTCACCCGGACTAGCTGACACCGGGGAGCTGTTTTTT. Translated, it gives CASSPGLADTGELFF. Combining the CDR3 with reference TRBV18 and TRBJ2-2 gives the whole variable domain NAGVMQNPRHLVRRRGQEARLRCSPMKGHSHVYWYRQLPEEGLKFMVYLQKENIIDESGMPKERFSAEFPKEGPSILRIQQVVRGDSAAYFCASSPGLADTGELFFGEGSRLTVL.

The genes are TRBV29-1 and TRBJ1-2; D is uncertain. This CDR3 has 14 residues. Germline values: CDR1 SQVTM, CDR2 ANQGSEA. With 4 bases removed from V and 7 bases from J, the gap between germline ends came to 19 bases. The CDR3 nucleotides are TGCAGCGTTGCAACGGACTCCCCGCTTTCTGGCTACACCTTC. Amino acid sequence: CSVATDSPLSGYTF.

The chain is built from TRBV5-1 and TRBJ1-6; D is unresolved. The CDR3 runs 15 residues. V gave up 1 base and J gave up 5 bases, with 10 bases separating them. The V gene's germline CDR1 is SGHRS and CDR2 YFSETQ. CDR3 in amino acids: CASSLQPGNNSPLHF. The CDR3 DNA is TGCGCCAGCAGCTTGCAACCGGGGAATAATTCACCCCTCCACTTT. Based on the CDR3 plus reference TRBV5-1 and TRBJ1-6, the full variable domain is KAGVTQTPRYLIKTRGQQVTLSCSPISGHRSVSWYQQTPGQGLQFLFEYFSETQRNKGNFPGRFSGRQFSNSRSEMNVSTLELGDSALYLCASSLQPGNNSPLHFGNGTRLTVT.

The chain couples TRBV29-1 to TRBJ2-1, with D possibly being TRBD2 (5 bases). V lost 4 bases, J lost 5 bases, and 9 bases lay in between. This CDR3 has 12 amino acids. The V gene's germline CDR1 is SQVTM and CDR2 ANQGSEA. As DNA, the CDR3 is TGCAGCGTTGCCAAGGGAGACAATGAGCAGTTCTTC. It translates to CSVAKGDNEQFF.

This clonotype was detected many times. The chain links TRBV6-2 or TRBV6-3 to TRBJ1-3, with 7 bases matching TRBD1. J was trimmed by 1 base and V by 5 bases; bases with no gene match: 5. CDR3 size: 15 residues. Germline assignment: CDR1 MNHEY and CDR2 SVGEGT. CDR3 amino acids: CASSHRTGSGNTIYF. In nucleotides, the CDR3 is TGTGCCAGCAGTCACCGGACAGGTTCTGGAAACACCATATATTTT.

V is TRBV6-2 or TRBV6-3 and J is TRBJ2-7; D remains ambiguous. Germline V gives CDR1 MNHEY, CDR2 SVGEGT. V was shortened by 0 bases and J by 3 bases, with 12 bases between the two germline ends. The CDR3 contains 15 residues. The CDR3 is CASSYSLVLLYEQYF. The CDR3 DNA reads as TGTGCCAGCAGTTACTCGTTGGTTCTTCTCTACGAGCAGTACTTC.

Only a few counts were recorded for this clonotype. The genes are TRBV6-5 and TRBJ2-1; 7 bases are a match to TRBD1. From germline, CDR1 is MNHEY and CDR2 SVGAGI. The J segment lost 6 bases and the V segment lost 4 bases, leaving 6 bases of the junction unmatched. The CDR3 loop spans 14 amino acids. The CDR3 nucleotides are TGTGCCAGCAGTTTCTTCAGGGGGATCAATGAGCAGTTCTTC. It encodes CASSFFRGINEQFF.

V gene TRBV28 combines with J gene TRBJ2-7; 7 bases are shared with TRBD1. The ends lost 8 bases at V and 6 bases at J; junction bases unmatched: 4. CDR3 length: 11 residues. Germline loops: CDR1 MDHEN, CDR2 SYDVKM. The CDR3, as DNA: TGTGCCAGCCGGGGACAGATCGAGCAGTACTTC. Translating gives CASRGQIEQYF. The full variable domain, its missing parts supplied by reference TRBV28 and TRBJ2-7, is DVKVTQSSRYLVKRTGEKVFLECVQDMDHENMFWYRQDPGLGLRLIYFSYDVKMKEKGDIPEGYSVSREKKERFSLILESASTNQTSMYLCASRGQIEQYFGPGTRLTVT.

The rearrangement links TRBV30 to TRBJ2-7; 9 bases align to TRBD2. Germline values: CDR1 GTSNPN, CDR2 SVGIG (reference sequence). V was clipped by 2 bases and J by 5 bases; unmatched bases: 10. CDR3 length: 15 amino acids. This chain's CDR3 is CAWSPKAGGRDEQYF. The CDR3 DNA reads TGTGCCTGGAGTCCAAAAGCGGGAGGCCGCGACGAGCAGTACTTC.